This T cell receptor (beta chain) was captured by sequencing in a study of blood T cell repertoires in COVID-19 (TCRdb year 2020). Study-wide context: Samples covering the acute and convalescent phases of COVID-19 were provided by collaborators in the United States, Italy and Spain. Where HLA class I and class II types were available, the types were taken from metadata supplied by the sample provider, not from assay-based typing. The material from the prospective study consisted of cDNA or gDNA derived from T cells, B-cell-depleted T cells, or PBMCs. The repertoires were released in a freely available public database meant as a resource for research on the immune response to SARS-CoV-2. Sample metadata almost always included a de-identified subject ID, COVID-19 status, age in years and sex. The dataset comprised deeply sampled blood TCRbeta repertoires from subjects exposed to, actively infected with, or recovered from COVID-19. Samples came from the ongoing ImmuneRACE study (first 160 participants) plus 1,254 subjects from 6 global collaborators. Broad study findings and their caveats: How much clinical and demographic metadata was included differed by source and by participant, and the metadata was provided uncurated.

This clone was detected only once. Its recognized antigen is unknown. Qualities for individual bases were not recorded, and no much larger clone is one base off. From the germline V gene, CDR1 is MNHEY and CDR2 is SVGAGI. The CDR3 runs 14 residues from the cysteine to the phenylalanine. Here the CDR3 DNA is all that survives: 42 bases in frame from base 1. Trimming accounts for 6 bases at V and 8 bases at J, while the number of junction bases matched to no gene is 9. TCRbeta CDR3 regions were amplified from genomic DNA using the immunoSEQ Assay, a bias-controlled multiplex PCR. Per the source publication's procedure: Nucleated cell counts per sample were estimated from amplification of reference gene primers within the assay. To quantify the absolute abundance of each unique TCRbeta CDR3 rearrangement, sequence reads were collapsed and filtered. For each sample, productive Simpson clonality was calculated as the square root of Simpson's diversity index over productive rearrangements. Imported from immuneACCESS, the table was reduced by TCRdb to in-frame sequences with V and J called. These copies leave out some clones; in studies compared against another copy, an unresolved V gene accounts for under half, and the cause of the remainder is not known. V and J calls and clone size are given by that table; D and trimming were obtained from the DNA. Within this sample are over 100,000 clones, with approximately 70% of them counted one time only. 1.5% to 2% of the sample is in the top ten clones.

Collaborating institutions collected whole blood in K2EDTA tubes following their own protocols. For TCRbeta analysis, collaborator samples were shipped as frozen whole blood, as isolated PBMCs, or as DNA extracted from either sample type. The sample taken for sequencing was peripheral blood. The clonotype comes from a woman between 65 and 79 years old with acute or convalescent COVID-19. This chain joins TRBV6-5 to TRBJ1-4, and TRBD1 aligns with 7 junction nucleotides. The CDR3 is CASSPQGGGEKLFF. The DNA reads as follows: TGTGCCAGCAGCCCCCAGGGGGGAGGAGAAAAACTGTTTTTT.